The TCR beta chain described here comes from a study of blood T cell repertoires in COVID-19. On the study more broadly: PBMCs, B-cell-depleted T cells, or T cells were the source of the cDNA or gDNA that made up the material.

The germline V gene encodes CDR1 MDHEN and CDR2 SYDVKM. The V end was cut by 6 bases, the J end by 7 bases, with 12 bases between. The CDR3 consists of 13 residues. The protocol was immunoSEQ multiplex PCR, while the TCRdb copy is restricted to in-frame clones and leaves out a portion. The sample lists about 46,000 clones, approximately 90% occurring once. All recovered Cohort 3 donors got two negative PCRs, got clearance, or saw symptom resolution. The sequencing sample was made of PBMCs or T cells enriched from blood (not recorded which). This clonotype originated in a woman between 45 and 65 years old who had recovered from COVID-19. The genes are TRBV28 and TRBJ2-2; maybe TRBD1 (5 bases). The CDR3 sequence: CASRIRAGGELFF. In DNA, the CDR3 is TGTGCCAGCAGAATCAGGGCCGGCGGGGAGCTGTTTTTT.